What follows are 25 T cell receptor beta chains derived from one specimen sequenced in a study of cytomegalovirus exposure and HLA in healthy donors. The study ran its PCR with 60 Vbeta and 13 Jbeta primers. The data were produced by immunoSEQ multiplex PCR, yet TCRdb's version contains in-frame clones alone and is incomplete. Recorded here are roughly 140,000 clones; the top ten clones represent approximately 1%. Material for sequencing was PBMCs. The receptors were gathered from a male donor in good health and CMV-seronegative.

This chain links TRBV9 with TRBJ2-2; 14 nucleotides agree with TRBD2. V lost 5 bases and J lost 5; bases outside the gene matches: 5. This CDR3 has 16 amino acids. Germline V gene sequence: CDR1 SGDLS, CDR2 YYNGEE. The CDR3 is CASRKGLAGETGELFF. For the CDR3, the DNA is TGTGCCAGCAGGAAGGGACTAGCGGGAGAGACCGGGGAGCTGTTTTTT.

The chain joins TRBV2 to TRBJ2-2; D perhaps matches TRBD1 (6 bases). V was clipped by 11 bases and J by 4 bases, with 17 bases between them. Germline-derived CDR1 and CDR2 are SNHLY and FYNNEI. This CDR3 comprises 14 residues. CDR3 DNA sequence: TGTGCCGGGGCAGGGGCTCACCTCACCGGGGAGCTGTTTTTT. Its protein product is CAGAGAHLTGELFF.

V usage is TRBV27 and J usage is TRBJ1-1; unclear D gene. With 3 bases removed from V and 3 bases from J, the gap between germline ends came to 8 bases. Germline CDR1 and CDR2: MNHEY and SMNVEV (reference sequence). The CDR3 runs to 13 residues. The CDR3 sequence is CASSFGRDTEAFF. DNA for the CDR3: TGTGCCAGCAGTTTCGGTCGGGACACTGAAGCTTTCTTT.

The chain recombines TRBV19 with TRBJ2-4; D is unclear. The germline gives CDR1 LNHDA, CDR2 SQIVND (reference sequence). V was shortened by 3 bases and J by 2 bases, with 11 bases between the two germline ends. This CDR3 has 15 amino acids. The CDR3 region is CASSIGSEPKNIQYF. The DNA of the CDR3 is TGTGCCAGTAGTATCGGATCGGAGCCCAAAAACATTCAGTACTTC.

The chain uses TRBV28 and TRBJ1-3; tentatively, D is TRBD1 (6 bases). Germline loops: CDR1 MDHEN, CDR2 SYDVKM. V lost 6 bases, J lost 4 bases, and 13 bases lay in between. The CDR3 runs 14 residues. The CDR3 sequence: CASRVGTQGNTIYF. The CDR3 nucleotides read TGTGCCAGCAGGGTCGGGACACAAGGAAACACCATATATTTT.

V and J are TRBV6-1 and TRBJ1-5; D ambiguous. Germline V gives CDR1 MNHNS, CDR2 SASEGT. This CDR3 is built from 14 residues. V was shortened by 7 bases and J by 2 bases, with 12 bases between the two germline ends. The CDR3 DNA is TGTGCCAGCAATACAGTGGGCGGCAATCAGCCCCAGCATTTT. This translates into CASNTVGGNQPQHF.

The CDR3 bases are TGCGCCAGCAGCCAAGGCGGTCTAGCGGGGGTCGGACGCTCCTACAATGAGCAGTTCTTC. Its translation is CASSQGGLAGVGRSYNEQFF. The J gene is TRBJ2-1, the V gene TRBV4-3, with 10 bases identical to TRBD2. CDR1 and CDR2 from the germline V gene are LGHNA and YSLEER. Trimming at V came to 1 base and at J to 0 bases, leaving 12 bases not matched to a gene. This CDR3 region has 20 residues.

J is TRBJ1-6 and V is TRBV6-5; 7 bases line up with TRBD1. CDR3 size: 14 residues. J lost 7 bases, V lost 7 bases, and 7 bases had no gene match. Germline V lookup: CDR1 MNHEY, CDR2 SVGAGI. CDR3 loop: CASNTGTENSPLHF. CDR3 nucleotides: TGTGCCAGCAACACCGGGACAGAAAATTCACCCCTCCACTTT.

V usage is TRBV11-2 and J usage is TRBJ2-7; D is unclear. The CDR3 is made up of 14 amino acids. V lost 0 bases to trimming and J lost 4 bases, with 10 bases between them. CDR1 is SGHAT and CDR2 is FQNNGV in the germline V gene. DNA of the CDR3: TGTGCCAGCAGCTTAGATCTCACTCTTTACGAGCAGTACTTC. It yields the protein CASSLDLTLYEQYF.

V and J are TRBV5-1 and TRBJ1-2, with 9 bases matching TRBD1. Germline CDR1 reads SGHRS; CDR2 reads YFSETQ. This CDR3 spans 14 amino acids. Trimming cost V 0 bases and J 7 bases; bases outside gene matches: 4. CDR3 coding DNA: TGCGCCAGCAGCTTGGCGGACAGGGGCTTTGGCTACACCTTC. As protein: CASSLADRGFGYTF. The variable domain in full, with the rest retrieved from reference TRBV5-1 and TRBJ1-2, is KAGVTQTPRYLIKTRGQQVTLSCSPISGHRSVSWYQQTPGQGLQFLFEYFSETQRNKGNFPGRFSGRQFSNSRSEMNVSTLELGDSALYLCASSLADRGFGYTFGSGTRLTVV.

CDR3 residues: CASSRQGDYEQYF. The CDR3 nucleotides are TGTGCCAGCAGTCGACAGGGGGACTACGAGCAGTACTTC. The V call is TRBV27, the J call TRBJ2-7; 9 bases line up with TRBD1. Germline loops: CDR1 MNHEY, CDR2 SMNVEV (reference sequence). V dropped 5 bases and J dropped 3; count of bases not matched to a gene: 2. This CDR3 has 13 amino acids.

The CDR3 DNA reads as TGTGCCACCAGCAGGCAGTATCAGCCCCAGCATTTT. As protein: CATSRQYQPQHF. V is TRBV15 and J is TRBJ1-5, with D unclear. Germline V gene sequence: CDR1 LNHNV, CDR2 YYDKDF (reference sequence). Trimming stripped 3 bases from V and 5 bases from J, with 5 bases between. The CDR3 covers 12 residues.

The V gene is TRBV4-3, the J gene TRBJ1-5; 8 positions agree with TRBD1. The CDR3 runs to 15 residues. The trim removed 0 bases at V and 4 bases at J, leaving 2 bases unmatched. Germline V CDR1 and CDR2: LGHNA, YSLEER. In nucleotides, the CDR3 is TGCGCCAGCAGCCAAGACCAGGGGGCTAATCAGCCCCAGCATTTT. Its protein product is CASSQDQGANQPQHF.

J is TRBJ1-4 and V is TRBV2; 10 nucleotides agree with TRBD1. Germline V lookup: CDR1 SNHLY, CDR2 FYNNEI. Trimming at V came to 8 bases and at J to 6 bases, leaving 9 bases not matched to a gene. The CDR3 contains 15 residues. This CDR3 reads CASSRGGTGDEKLFF. The CDR3 DNA follows: TGTGCCAGCTCCCGAGGGGGGACAGGGGATGAAAAACTGTTTTTT.

The chain recombines TRBV27 with TRBJ1-1, with 7 nucleotides matching TRBD1. CDR1 is MNHEY, CDR2 SMNVEV, per germline (reference sequence). This CDR3 region has 13 residues. The V segment lost 9 bases and the J segment 1 base; nucleotides outside the gene matches: 5. The CDR3 here is CASKQGRNTEAFF. In DNA form, the CDR3 reads TGTGCCAGTAAACAGGGGAGGAACACTGAAGCTTTCTTT.

The chain recombines TRBV30 with TRBJ2-2; possible D gene TRBD2, 6 bases. Trimming shortened V by 2 bases and J by 0 bases, and 10 bases separated the two germline ends. This CDR3 has 15 residues. CDR1 and CDR2 (germline): GTSNPN, SVGIG (reference sequence). CDR3 sequence: CAWSRRTTNTGELFF. The DNA of the CDR3 is TGTGCCTGGAGTAGACGGACTACGAACACCGGGGAGCTGTTTTTT.

V and J are TRBV19 and TRBJ1-2; tentatively, D is TRBD1 (6 bases). Trimming removed 6 bases at V and 4 bases at J, with 12 bases between. CDR1 LNHDA and CDR2 SQIVND come from the germline V gene (reference sequence). The CDR3 has 13 amino acids. CDR3 protein: CASSGTPFYGYTF. The CDR3, as DNA: TGTGCCAGTAGCGGGACACCTTTCTATGGCTACACCTTC.

V usage is TRBV13 and J usage is TRBJ2-7; unclear D gene. The CDR3 loop spans 14 amino acids. Germline V gene data show CDR1 as PRHDT and CDR2 as FYEKMQ (reference sequence). V was cut by 1 base and J by 6 bases, with 13 bases left in between. The CDR3 nucleotides are TGTGCCAGCAGCTTAGCGGTCGAGCTTGGCGAGCAGTACTTC. Encoded protein: CASSLAVELGEQYF.

This chain joins TRBV28 and TRBJ1-5; possibly TRBD1 for D (6 bases). Trimming cost V 5 bases and J 4 bases, with 21 bases left between them. CDR1 is MDHEN and CDR2 is SYDVKM in the germline V gene. This CDR3 spans 17 amino acids. In DNA, the CDR3 is TGTGCCAGCAGTCTAGTGGCGGCGGACAGTCGAAATCAGCCCCAGCATTTT. It yields the protein CASSLVAADSRNQPQHF.

J is TRBJ1-5 and V is TRBV2; D gene ambiguous. Trimming removed 1 base from V and 1 base from J, with 11 bases in between. In germline, CDR1 is SNHLY, CDR2 FYNNEI. The CDR3 is made up of 16 amino acids. The CDR3 DNA sequence: TGTGCCAGCAGTGAAGGCCTCAGACACAGCAATCAGCCCCAGCATTTT. This sequence encodes CASSEGLRHSNQPQHF.

The V gene is TRBV29-1, the J gene TRBJ1-2, with 8 positions matching TRBD1. J was trimmed by 10 bases and V by 8 bases; bases with no gene match: 15. The CDR3 is made up of 13 amino acids. The V gene's germline CDR1 is SQVTM and CDR2 ANQGSEA. The CDR3 spells CSLVLLDREAYTF. The CDR3 DNA sequence: TGCAGCCTAGTTTTACTGGACAGGGAAGCCTACACCTTC.

This chain joins TRBV4-3 and TRBJ2-1, with TRBD2 identical over 12 bases. V lost 4 bases and J lost 8; bases outside the gene matches: 6. Germline CDR1 and CDR2: LGHNA and YSLEER. The CDR3 consists of 15 residues. This chain's CDR3 is CASSPSGGAFDEQFF. Written as DNA, the CDR3 is TGCGCCAGCAGCCCTAGCGGGGGGGCCTTTGATGAGCAGTTCTTC.

The rearrangement joins TRBV6-1 to TRBJ2-5; the match to TRBD1 covers 8 bases. The germline V gene has CDR1 MNHNS and CDR2 SASEGT. V lost 9 bases and J lost 2; bases outside the gene matches: 11. CDR3 length equals 15 residues. CDR3 DNA: TGTGCCAGTCCTCCTAATGGGACAGGACAAGAGACCCAGTACTTC. Translation gives CASPPNGTGQETQYF.

The V and J genes are TRBV10-3 and TRBJ2-1; 9 nucleotides agree with TRBD1. CDR1 is ENHRY and CDR2 is SYGVKD in the germline V gene. The length of the CDR3 is 14 residues. With 4 bases clipped from V and 5 bases from J, the junction kept 3 bases outside the gene matches. The CDR3 DNA is TGTGCCATCAGTGGGGGGACAGGGAACAATGAGCAGTTCTTC. This translates into CAISGGTGNNEQFF.

The chain links TRBV28 to TRBJ2-4, with a possible D match to TRBD1 (6 bases). The CDR3 loop spans 14 amino acids. In germline, CDR1 is MDHEN, CDR2 SYDVKM. V lost 4 bases, J lost 0 bases, and 7 bases lay in between. The DNA of the CDR3 is TGTGCCAGCAGTTGGGGGCTAGCCAAAAACATTCAGTACTTC. Translation: CASSWGLAKNIQYF. Full variable domain (missing parts from reference TRBV28 and TRBJ2-4): DVKVTQSSRYLVKRTGEKVFLECVQDMDHENMFWYRQDPGLGLRLIYFSYDVKMKEKGDIPEGYSVSREKKERFSLILESASTNQTSMYLCASSWGLAKNIQYFGAGTRLSVL.